Each of the 4 T cell receptor beta chains below was sequenced from the same sample in a study of T cell responses to AZD1222 COVID-19 vaccine. Generated by immunoSEQ multiplex PCR, the TCRdb table keeps only in-frame clones and is missing some. The sample has tens of thousands of clones, more than 70% seen once; the top ten hold less than 9%. Sample: peripheral blood, taken on day 0 of AZD1222 vaccination. Receptors were obtained from an adult in good health.

V is TRBV6-5 and J is TRBJ2-3; 13 nucleotides line up with TRBD2. The CDR3 runs to 15 residues. The junction had 6 bases not matched to a gene; V was cut back by 5 bases and J by 7 bases. The germline CDR1 and CDR2 sequences are MNHEY and SVGAGI. CDR3 sequence (DNA): TGTGCCAGCAGTCCAGGACTAGCGGGAGTGAATACGCAGTATTTT. Translated: CASSPGLAGVNTQYF.

The chain employs TRBV6-5 and TRBJ2-1, with 10 bases that match TRBD2. V lost 3 bases to trimming and J lost 8 bases; unmatched junction nucleotides: 7. The CDR3 runs 15 residues. Germline assignment: CDR1 MNHEY and CDR2 SVGAGI. CDR3 sequence reads: CASSYRASGSYEQFF. For the CDR3, the DNA is TGTGCCAGCAGTTATAGGGCTAGCGGGAGTTATGAGCAGTTCTTC.

This chain connects TRBV7-9 to TRBJ2-3; 11 bases map to TRBD2. The CDR3 totals 17 residues. The ends lost 5 bases at V and 2 bases at J; junction bases unmatched: 9. The germline V gene encodes CDR1 SEHNR and CDR2 FQNEAQ (reference sequence). CDR3 DNA: TGTGCCAGCAGCCCGGGGGGACTAGCGGCTACCACAGATACGCAGTATTTT. Its protein product is CASSPGGLAATTDTQYF.

This clone was recorded only once. CDR3 sequence: CASSLPGQGTEQYF. As DNA, the CDR3 is TGTGCCAGCAGCTTGCCGGGACAGGGGACCGAGCAGTACTTC. This chain joins TRBV7-8 and TRBJ2-7; 10 bases are shared with TRBD1. V trimming: 3 bases; J trimming: 6 bases; junction bases outside the gene matches: 5. Germline loops: CDR1 SGHVS, CDR2 FQNEAQ. The CDR3 runs to 14 residues.